This TCR beta chain comes out of a study of T cell responses to AZD1222 COVID-19 vaccine. Trimming removed 4 bases from V and 6 bases from J; junction bases left unmatched: 10. Germline CDR1 and CDR2: SGDLS and YYNGEE. The length of the CDR3 is 15 residues. Whole-study results and caveats: Nearly half of spike-specific TCRs reportedly target unmutated variant regions. Sampling that yielded the repertoires occurred only after the peak T cell response.

This table comes from immunoSEQ multiplex PCR, and its TCRdb copy is limited to in-frame clones, with some not included. The data contain roughly 200,000 clones, almost 95% of them singletons. Comments on this clone: No antigen is known for it.

The V gene is TRBV9, the J gene TRBJ2-1; 7 nucleotides agree with TRBD1. The sequencing here drew on peripheral blood, taken on day 0 of AZD1222 vaccination. This sequence originates from an adult in good health. In DNA form, the CDR3 reads TGTGCCAGCAGCCCCGCGACAGGGTTTGTCAATGAGCAGTTCTTC. Protein: CASSPATGFVNEQFF.